Below, 20 T cell receptor beta chains from the same sample are listed, as sequenced in a study of shared clonotypes between healthy human individuals. Clones were read by immunoSEQ multiplex PCR, and TCRdb kept only the in-frame ones, dropping some. The data contain 730,000 or so clones, about 78% of them singletons. What was sequenced was memory CD4+ T cells sorted from blood. Specified subset: CD45RA-negative fraction. The receptors derive from a woman under 40 in good health.

The V and J genes are TRBV10-3 and TRBJ1-2; no clear D. The germline V and J ends were trimmed by 3 bases and 0 bases, with 14 bases remaining between them. In germline, CDR1 is ENHRY, CDR2 SYGVKD. The CDR3 is made up of 16 amino acids. The DNA for the CDR3 is TGTGCCATCAGTGATCACCGAGGACTAACTAACTATGGCTACACCTTC. It specifies CAISDHRGLTNYGYTF.

Details on this clone: This may stem from a read error, because a much larger clone lies one nucleotide away. Here the CDR3 DNA reads TGTGCCAGTAGTATCCCCGGGTCCAATGAGCAGTTCTTC. This codes for CASSIPGSNEQFF. The chain joins TRBV30 to TRBJ2-1; D is unclear. V gave up 8 bases and J gave up 6 bases, with 17 bases separating them. This CDR3 region has 13 residues. Germline V gives CDR1 GTSNPN, CDR2 SVGIG (reference sequence).

The chain recombines TRBV28 with TRBJ1-5; D not certain. Per germline, CDR1 MDHEN and CDR2 SYDVKM. Trimming shortened V by 7 bases and J by 1 base, and 5 bases separated the two germline ends. The CDR3 totals 12 residues. The CDR3, as DNA: TGTGCCAGCAAGGAGAGCAATCAGCCCCAGCATTTT. Its translation is CASKESNQPQHF.

The table lists this clone with a count of one. The V and J genes are TRBV5-8 and TRBJ2-5; 8 nucleotides agree with TRBD1. This CDR3 contains 15 residues. V shed 0 bases, J shed 4 bases, and the junction held 5 bases outside the gene matches. Looked up from germline, CDR1 is SGHTS and CDR2 is YDEGEE. CDR3 sequence: CASSLGTGQRETQYF. The CDR3 coding sequence is TGTGCCAGCAGCTTGGGGACAGGGCAGCGAGAGACCCAGTACTTC.

This chain connects TRBV7-9 to TRBJ1-1; TRBD1 matches at 7 bases. There are 17 residues in the CDR3. The ends lost 4 bases at V and 0 bases at J; junction bases unmatched: 11. CDR1 and CDR2 (germline): SEHNR, FQNEAQ (reference sequence). The CDR3: CASSSGGGIRMNTEAFF. The CDR3, as DNA: TGTGCCAGCAGCTCAGGAGGGGGCATTCGCATGAACACTGAAGCTTTCTTT.

The chain has TRBV5-1 and TRBJ2-7, with 14 bases matching TRBD2. This CDR3 contains 16 residues. The V gene's germline CDR1 is SGHRS and CDR2 YFSETQ. V lost 5 bases and J lost 6; bases outside the gene matches: 10. The CDR3 is CASSGGLAGVSGEQYF. CDR3 in DNA: TGCGCCAGCAGTGGGGGACTAGCGGGAGTATCAGGCGAGCAGTACTTC. Filled out from reference TRBV5-1 and TRBJ2-7, the complete variable domain reads KAGVTQTPRYLIKTRGQQVTLSCSPISGHRSVSWYQQTPGQGLQFLFEYFSETQRNKGNFPGRFSGRQFSNSRSEMNVSTLELGDSALYLCASSGGLAGVSGEQYFGPGTRLTVT.

This sequence joins TRBV30 and TRBJ1-5; possibly TRBD1 for D (5 bases). Per the germline V gene, CDR1 is GTSNPN and CDR2 is SVGIG (reference sequence). Trimming removed 0 bases at V and 8 bases at J, with 11 bases between. The CDR3 has 13 residues. CDR3 in amino acids: CAWSVRWGEPQHF. CDR3 nucleotide sequence: TGTGCCTGGAGTGTACGGTGGGGCGAGCCCCAGCATTTT.

The chain carries TRBV2 and TRBJ2-7, with a possible D match to TRBD2 (6 bases). Trimming shortened V by 8 bases and J by 0 bases, and 17 bases separated the two germline ends. The CDR3 sequence is 15 residues long. Germline V gene lookup returns CDR1 SNHLY and CDR2 FYNNEI. The chain's CDR3 is CASLRNGGSSYEQYF. The CDR3 nucleotides are TGTGCCAGCCTTAGGAACGGAGGGAGCTCCTACGAGCAGTACTTC.

This sequence joins TRBV28 and TRBJ1-4; no clear D gene. The V gene's germline CDR1 is MDHEN and CDR2 SYDVKM. This CDR3 comprises 16 residues. Trimming cost V 3 bases and J 2 bases, with 13 bases left between them. CDR3 DNA sequence: TGTGCCAGCAGTTTGGATCCCCCGGGGACTAATGAAAAACTGTTTTTT. Its translation is CASSLDPPGTNEKLFF.

The chain has TRBV5-6 and TRBJ1-6, with TRBD1 as a possible D gene (5 bases). Between the trimmed V and J ends, which lost 1 base and 8 bases, there was a span of 13 bases. The germline V gene has CDR1 SGHDT and CDR2 YYEEEE. This CDR3 contains 15 residues. The CDR3 sequence: CASSLQAGSYSPLHF. As DNA, the CDR3 is TGTGCCAGCAGCTTGCAGGCAGGGAGTTATTCACCCCTCCACTTT.

The chain joins TRBV2 to TRBJ2-1, with 11 bases matching TRBD2. In germline, CDR1 is SNHLY, CDR2 FYNNEI. Germline trimming cut 5 bases from V and 6 bases from J; bases unmatched to any gene: 21. The CDR3 totals 20 residues. Here the CDR3 reads CASSKRIPGLADPAGNEQFF. As DNA, the CDR3 is TGTGCCAGCAGTAAAAGAATACCGGGACTAGCGGACCCTGCCGGCAATGAGCAGTTCTTC.

The chain links TRBV5-6 to TRBJ2-5; either TRBD1 or TRBD2 may fit D (6 bases each). V was trimmed by 3 bases and J by 4 bases, leaving 16 bases between them. CDR3 length: 15 amino acids. CDR1 SGHDT and CDR2 YYEEEE come from the germline V gene. CDR3 nucleotides: TGTGCCAGCAGCTGGCGGAGGGGGGCTCGAGAGACCCAGTACTTC. Protein sequence: CASSWRRGARETQYF.

V usage is TRBV14 and J usage is TRBJ2-2; 14 positions agree with TRBD2. This CDR3 contains 17 residues. The germline CDR1 and CDR2 sequences are SGHDN and FVKESK. The V and J ends lost 4 bases and 4 bases, in that order; junction bases with no gene match: 5. In DNA, the CDR3 is TGTGCCAGCAGCCCCTTAGGACTAGCGGGAGGCACCGGGGAGCTGTTTTTT. This sequence encodes CASSPLGLAGGTGELFF.

The chain links TRBV2 to TRBJ1-2; D gene unclear. CDR3 length: 14 residues. Germline lookup yields CDR1 SNHLY and CDR2 FYNNEI. V was pared by 1 base and J by 0 bases, with 6 bases between. As DNA, the CDR3 is TGTGCCAGCAGTGAAGTACGCGCTAACTATGGCTACACCTTC. Its translation: CASSEVRANYGYTF.

The chain employs TRBV7-9 and TRBJ2-2; D is undetermined. The germline V and J ends were trimmed by 5 bases and 2 bases, with 15 bases remaining between them. This CDR3 has 16 amino acids. CDR1 SEHNR and CDR2 FQNEAQ come from the germline V gene (reference sequence). The CDR3 sequence is CASSRWLLQNTGELFF. The CDR3 bases are TGTGCCAGCAGCCGGTGGCTACTCCAAAACACCGGGGAGCTGTTTTTT.

The chain links TRBV7-2 to TRBJ2-1; a weak D match, TRBD2 (5 bases). The V end lost 5 bases, the J end lost 0 bases, and 17 bases lay between the germline ends. From germline, CDR1 is SGHTA and CDR2 FQGNSA. The CDR3 extends over 17 amino acids. DNA of the CDR3: TGTGCCAGCAGCCCCCGGGGTCGACAAAGCTCCTACAATGAGCAGTTCTTC. The encoded protein is CASSPRGRQSSYNEQFF.

This chain connects TRBV2 to TRBJ1-5; 8 bases match TRBD1. Trimming took 4 bases from V and 1 from J; bases not matched to a gene: 9. The V gene's germline CDR1 is SNHLY and CDR2 FYNNEI. The CDR3 contains 17 residues. CDR3 in amino acids: CASSVPGGSGSNQPQHF. The DNA for the CDR3 is TGTGCCAGCAGTGTACCAGGGGGCTCCGGGAGCAATCAGCCCCAGCATTTT.

The chain combines TRBV11-2 with TRBJ2-7; 7 bases align to TRBD1. Germline CDR1 reads SGHAT; CDR2 reads FQNNGV. This CDR3 has 15 amino acids. V lost 1 base, J lost 6 bases, and 9 bases stayed unmatched. Here the CDR3 DNA reads TGTGCCAGCAGCTTAGCCGGGACAGTCGGGGTCGAGCAGTACTTC. Its protein is CASSLAGTVGVEQYF.

The V call is TRBV7-9, the J call TRBJ2-1, with 14 bases that match TRBD2. This CDR3 spans 15 amino acids. The germline V gene has CDR1 SEHNR and CDR2 FQNEAQ (reference sequence). With 5 bases clipped from V and 12 bases from J, the junction kept 9 bases outside the gene matches. For the CDR3, the DNA is TGTGCCAGCAGCGCAGAGGGACTAGCGGGAGCCCCGCAGTTCTTC. Translation gives CASSAEGLAGAPQFF.

This clone came up a few times. The chain employs TRBV2 and TRBJ1-1; D remains unclear. The CDR3 contains 14 residues. Trimming removed 1 base at V and 8 bases at J, with 14 bases between. The germline V gene encodes CDR1 SNHLY and CDR2 FYNNEI. This CDR3 is CASSEVRARGEAFF. The CDR3 coding sequence is TGTGCCAGCAGTGAAGTAAGGGCCCGGGGAGAAGCTTTCTTT.